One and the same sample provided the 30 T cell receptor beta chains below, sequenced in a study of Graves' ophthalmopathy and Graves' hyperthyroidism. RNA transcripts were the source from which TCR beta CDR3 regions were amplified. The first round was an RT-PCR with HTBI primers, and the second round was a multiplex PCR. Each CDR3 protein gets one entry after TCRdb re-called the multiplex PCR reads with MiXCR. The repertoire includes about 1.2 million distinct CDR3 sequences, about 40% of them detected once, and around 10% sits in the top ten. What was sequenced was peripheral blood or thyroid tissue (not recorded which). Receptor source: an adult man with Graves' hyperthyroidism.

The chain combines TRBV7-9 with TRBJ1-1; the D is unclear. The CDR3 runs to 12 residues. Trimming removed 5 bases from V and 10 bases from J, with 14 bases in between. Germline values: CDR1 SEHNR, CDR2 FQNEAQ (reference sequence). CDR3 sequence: CASSIGGRVAFF. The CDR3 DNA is TGTGCCAGCAGCATAGGAGGAAGGGTAGCTTTCTTT.

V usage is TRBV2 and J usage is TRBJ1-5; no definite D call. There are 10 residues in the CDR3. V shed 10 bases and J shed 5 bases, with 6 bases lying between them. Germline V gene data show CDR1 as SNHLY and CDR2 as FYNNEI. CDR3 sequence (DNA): TGTGCCAACAGCGATCAGCCCCAGCATTTT. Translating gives CANSDQPQHF.

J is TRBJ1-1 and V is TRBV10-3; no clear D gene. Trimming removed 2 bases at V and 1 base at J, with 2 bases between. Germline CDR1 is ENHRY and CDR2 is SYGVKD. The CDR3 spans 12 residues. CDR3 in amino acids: CAISETNTEAFF. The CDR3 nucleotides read TGTGCCATCAGTGAGACGAACACTGAAGCTTTCTTT.

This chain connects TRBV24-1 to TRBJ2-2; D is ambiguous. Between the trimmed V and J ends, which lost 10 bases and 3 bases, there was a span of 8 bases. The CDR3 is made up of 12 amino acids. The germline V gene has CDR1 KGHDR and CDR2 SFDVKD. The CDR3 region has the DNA TGTGCCACGTCGGTGGACACCGGGGAGCTGTTTTTT. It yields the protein CATSVDTGELFF.

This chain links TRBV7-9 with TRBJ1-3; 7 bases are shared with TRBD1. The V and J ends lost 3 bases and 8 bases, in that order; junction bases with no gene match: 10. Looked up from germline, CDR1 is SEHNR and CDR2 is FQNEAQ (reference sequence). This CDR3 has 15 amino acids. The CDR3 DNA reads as TGTGCCAGCAGCTTTGAGGGGGCGCGGGGCTACACCATATATTTT. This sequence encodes CASSFEGARGYTIYF.

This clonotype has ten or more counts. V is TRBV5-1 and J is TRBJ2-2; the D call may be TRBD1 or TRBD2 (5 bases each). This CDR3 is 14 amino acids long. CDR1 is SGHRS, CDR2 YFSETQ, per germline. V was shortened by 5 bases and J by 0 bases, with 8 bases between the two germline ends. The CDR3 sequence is CASRWGPNTGELFF. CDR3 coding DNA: TGCGCCAGCAGGTGGGGACCGAACACCGGGGAGCTGTTTTTT.

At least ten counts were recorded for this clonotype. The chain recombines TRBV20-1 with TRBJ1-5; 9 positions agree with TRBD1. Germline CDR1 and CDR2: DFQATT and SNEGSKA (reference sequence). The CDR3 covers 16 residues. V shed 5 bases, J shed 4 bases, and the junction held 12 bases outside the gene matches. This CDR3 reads CSAPGQGGRANQPQHF. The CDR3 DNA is TGCAGTGCTCCGGGACAGGGAGGACGGGCTAATCAGCCCCAGCATTTT.

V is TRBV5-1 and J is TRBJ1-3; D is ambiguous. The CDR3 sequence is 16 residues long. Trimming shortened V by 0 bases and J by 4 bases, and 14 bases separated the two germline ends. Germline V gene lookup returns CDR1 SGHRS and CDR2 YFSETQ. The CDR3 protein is CASSLDSAARGNTIYF. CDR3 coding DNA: TGCGCCAGCAGCTTGGATTCAGCCGCAAGAGGAAACACCATATATTTT.

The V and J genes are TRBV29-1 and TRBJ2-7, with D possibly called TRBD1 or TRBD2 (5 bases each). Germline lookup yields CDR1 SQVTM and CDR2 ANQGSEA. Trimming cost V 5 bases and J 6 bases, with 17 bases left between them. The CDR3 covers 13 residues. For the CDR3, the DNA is TGCAGCGTTTTGAATCGGGGACCGGGCGAGCAGTACTTC. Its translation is CSVLNRGPGEQYF.

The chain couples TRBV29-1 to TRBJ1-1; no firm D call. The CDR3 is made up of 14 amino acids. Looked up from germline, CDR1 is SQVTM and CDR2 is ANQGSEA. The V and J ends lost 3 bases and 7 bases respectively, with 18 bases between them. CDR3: CSVDSGGGDNEAFF. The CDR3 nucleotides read TGCAGCGTTGATTCGGGAGGCGGAGATAATGAAGCTTTCTTT.

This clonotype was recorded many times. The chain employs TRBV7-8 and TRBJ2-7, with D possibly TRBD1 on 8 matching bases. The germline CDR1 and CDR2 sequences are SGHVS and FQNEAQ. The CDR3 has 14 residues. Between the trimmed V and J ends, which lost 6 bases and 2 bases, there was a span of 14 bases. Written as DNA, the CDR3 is TGTGCCAGCAGACCTACAGGGGGGGCCTACGAGCAGTACTTC. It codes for CASRPTGGAYEQYF.

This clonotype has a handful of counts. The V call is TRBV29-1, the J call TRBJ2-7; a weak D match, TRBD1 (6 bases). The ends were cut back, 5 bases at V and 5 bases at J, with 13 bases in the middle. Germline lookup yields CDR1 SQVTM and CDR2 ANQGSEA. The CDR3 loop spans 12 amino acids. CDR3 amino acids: CSVQTGGNEQYF. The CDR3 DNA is TGCAGCGTTCAGACAGGAGGTAACGAGCAGTACTTC.

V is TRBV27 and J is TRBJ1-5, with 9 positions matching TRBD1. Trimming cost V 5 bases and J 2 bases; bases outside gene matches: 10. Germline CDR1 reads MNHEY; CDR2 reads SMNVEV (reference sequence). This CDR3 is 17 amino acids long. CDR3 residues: CASSPEGWDRGNQPQHF. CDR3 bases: TGTGCCAGCAGTCCCGAGGGTTGGGACAGGGGCAATCAGCCCCAGCATTTT.

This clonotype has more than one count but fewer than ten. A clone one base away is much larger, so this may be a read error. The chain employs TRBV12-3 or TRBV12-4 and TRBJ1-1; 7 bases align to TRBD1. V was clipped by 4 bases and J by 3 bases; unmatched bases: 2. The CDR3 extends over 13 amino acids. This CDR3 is CASSYRGYTEAFF. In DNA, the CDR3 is TGTGCCAGCAGTTACAGGGGTTACACTGAAGCTTTCTTT.

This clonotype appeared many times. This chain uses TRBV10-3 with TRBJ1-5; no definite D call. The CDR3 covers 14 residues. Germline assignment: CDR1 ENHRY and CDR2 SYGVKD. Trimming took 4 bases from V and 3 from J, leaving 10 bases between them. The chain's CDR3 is CAISGGESNQPQHF. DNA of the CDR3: TGTGCCATCAGTGGTGGGGAATCCAATCAGCCCCAGCATTTT.

The CDR3 loop is CASVARGGSPLHF. The DNA for the CDR3 is TGTGCCAGCGTAGCGAGGGGAGGTTCACCCCTCCACTTT. This chain joins TRBV25-1 and TRBJ1-6, with TRBD1 as a possible D gene (5 bases). The length of the CDR3 is 13 residues. Germline CDR1 MGHDK, CDR2 SYGVNS. The germline V and J ends were trimmed by 8 bases and 9 bases, with 14 bases remaining between them.

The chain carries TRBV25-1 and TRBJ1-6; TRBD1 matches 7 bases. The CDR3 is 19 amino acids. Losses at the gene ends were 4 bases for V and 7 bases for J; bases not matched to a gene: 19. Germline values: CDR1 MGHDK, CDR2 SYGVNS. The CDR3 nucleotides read TGTGCCAGCAGTGCTAGAGATCCTCGTTTGACAGGGCTGAATTCACCCCTCCACTTT. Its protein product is CASSARDPRLTGLNSPLHF.

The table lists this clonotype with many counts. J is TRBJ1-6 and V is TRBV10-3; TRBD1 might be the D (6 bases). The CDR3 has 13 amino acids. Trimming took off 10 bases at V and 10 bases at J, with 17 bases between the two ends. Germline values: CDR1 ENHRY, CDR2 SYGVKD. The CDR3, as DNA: TGTGCCAGCAGATCAGGGGACGGATCACCCCTCCACTTT. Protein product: CASRSGDGSPLHF.

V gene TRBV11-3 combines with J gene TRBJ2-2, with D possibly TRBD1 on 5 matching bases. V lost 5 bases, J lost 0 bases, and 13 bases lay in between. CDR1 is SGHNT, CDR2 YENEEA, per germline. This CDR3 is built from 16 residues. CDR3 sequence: CASSGLTVTNTGELFF. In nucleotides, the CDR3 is TGTGCCAGCAGCGGCCTGACAGTAACGAACACCGGGGAGCTGTTTTTT.

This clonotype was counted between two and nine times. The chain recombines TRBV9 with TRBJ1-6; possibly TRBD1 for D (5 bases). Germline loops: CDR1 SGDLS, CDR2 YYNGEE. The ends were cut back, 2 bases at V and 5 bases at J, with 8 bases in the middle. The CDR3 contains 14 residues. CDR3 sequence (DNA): TGTGCCAGCAGCGTGACAGCAGATAATTCACCCCTCCACTTT. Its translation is CASSVTADNSPLHF.

This CDR3 reads CASSFGGGPNTGELFF. In DNA, the CDR3 is TGTGCCAGCAGCTTTGGTGGCGGACCCAACACCGGGGAGCTGTTTTTT. This sequence joins TRBV5-5 and TRBJ2-2; D is unclear. The germline V gene encodes CDR1 SGHKS and CDR2 YYEKEE (reference sequence). This CDR3 region has 16 residues. V was shortened by 2 bases and J by 2 bases, with 13 bases between the two germline ends.

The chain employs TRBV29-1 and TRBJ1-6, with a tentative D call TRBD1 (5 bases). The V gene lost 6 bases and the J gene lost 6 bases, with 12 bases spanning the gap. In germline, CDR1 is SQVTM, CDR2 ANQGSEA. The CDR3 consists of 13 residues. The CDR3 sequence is CSVLDGGNSPLHF. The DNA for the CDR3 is TGCAGCGTCCTAGACGGGGGTAATTCACCCCTCCACTTT.

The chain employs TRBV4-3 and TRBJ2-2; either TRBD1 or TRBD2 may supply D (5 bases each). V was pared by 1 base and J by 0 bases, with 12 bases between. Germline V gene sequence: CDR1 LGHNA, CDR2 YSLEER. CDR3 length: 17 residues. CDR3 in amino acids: CASSQGRGSANTGELFF. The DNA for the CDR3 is TGCGCCAGCAGCCAAGGACGGGGCAGCGCGAACACCGGGGAGCTGTTTTTT.

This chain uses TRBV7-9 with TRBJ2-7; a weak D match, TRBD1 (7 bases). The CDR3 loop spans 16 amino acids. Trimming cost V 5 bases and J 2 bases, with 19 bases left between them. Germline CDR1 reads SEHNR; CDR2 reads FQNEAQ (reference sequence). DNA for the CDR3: TGTGCCAGCAGCCCTTGGATCGGGGGACAGACCTACGAGCAGTACTTC. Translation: CASSPWIGGQTYEQYF.

In DNA, the CDR3 is TGCGCGGGGGAAGCTTACGAGCAGTACTTC. Translation gives CAGEAYEQYF. The V and J genes are TRBV5-1 and TRBJ2-7; D might be TRBD1 or TRBD2, each matching 5 bases. This CDR3 is built from 10 residues. In germline, CDR1 is SGHRS, CDR2 YFSETQ.

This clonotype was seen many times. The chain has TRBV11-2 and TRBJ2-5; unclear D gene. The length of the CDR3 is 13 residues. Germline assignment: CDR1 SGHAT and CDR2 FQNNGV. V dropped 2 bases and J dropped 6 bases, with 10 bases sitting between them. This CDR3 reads CASSLNNLKTQYF. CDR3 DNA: TGTGCCAGCAGCTTAAACAATCTGAAGACCCAGTACTTC.

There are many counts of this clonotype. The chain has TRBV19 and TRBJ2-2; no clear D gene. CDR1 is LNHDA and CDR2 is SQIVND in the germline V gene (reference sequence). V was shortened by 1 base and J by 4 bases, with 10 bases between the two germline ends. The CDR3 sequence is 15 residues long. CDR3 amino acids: CASSIGGIGTGELFF. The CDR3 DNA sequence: TGTGCCAGTAGTATAGGTGGGATTGGCACCGGGGAGCTGTTTTTT.

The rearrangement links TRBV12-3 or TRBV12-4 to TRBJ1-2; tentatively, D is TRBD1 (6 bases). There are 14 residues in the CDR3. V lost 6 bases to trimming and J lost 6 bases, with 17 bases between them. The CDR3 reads CASSYRALVHGYTF. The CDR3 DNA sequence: TGTGCCAGCAGCTACAGGGCGTTAGTCCATGGCTACACCTTC.

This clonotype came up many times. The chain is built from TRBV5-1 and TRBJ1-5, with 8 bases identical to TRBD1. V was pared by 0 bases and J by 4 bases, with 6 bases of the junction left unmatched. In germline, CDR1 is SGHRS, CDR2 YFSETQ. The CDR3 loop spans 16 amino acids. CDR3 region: CASSLATGAPNQPQHF. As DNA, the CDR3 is TGCGCCAGCAGCTTGGCGACAGGGGCGCCTAATCAGCCCCAGCATTTT.

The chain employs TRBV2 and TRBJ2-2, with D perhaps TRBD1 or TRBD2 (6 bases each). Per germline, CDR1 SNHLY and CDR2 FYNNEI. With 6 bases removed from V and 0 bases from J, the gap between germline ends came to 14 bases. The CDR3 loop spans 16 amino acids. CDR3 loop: CASSGRGVANTGELFF. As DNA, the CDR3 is TGTGCCAGCAGCGGAAGGGGGGTTGCGAACACCGGGGAGCTGTTTTTT.